This is a list of T cell receptor beta chains from one sample in a study of blood T cell repertoires in COVID-19. Measured with immunoSEQ multiplex PCR; TCRdb has only the in-frame clones, and not every one. The data contain roughly 400,000 clones, more than 85% of them singletons. The sequencing sample was made of PBMCs or T cells enriched from blood (not recorded which). Receptors were obtained from a woman in her 40s who had been exposed to COVID-19. The CDR3 runs from the conserved cysteine through the conserved F or W. The D gene is left open where the match is weak. Only part of the rows carry a size: once, few, many, or a class if the clone is expanded.

abundance,j_gene,v_gene,d_gene,CDR3nt,CDR3aa
-,TRBJ1-5,TRBV3-1/TRBV3-2,TRBD1,TGTGCCAGCAGCCATAGAACAGGGGGCAATCAGCCCCAGCATTTT,CASSHRTGGNQPQHF
-,TRBJ1-2,TRBV2,TRBD1,TGTGCCAGCAGTCTACAGGGGGCCGTCTATGGCTACACCTTC,CASSLQGAVYGYTF
-,TRBJ2-1,TRBV4-3,TRBD1,TGCGCCAGCAGCCAAGGGCCGGACAGGACGTCCTACAATGAGCAGTTCTTC,CASSQGPDRTSYNEQFF
-,TRBJ2-3,TRBV5-6,TRBD2,TGTGCCAGCAGCCCGGGACTAGCGGGAGGGGATACGCAGTATTTT,CASSPGLAGGDTQYF
-,TRBJ1-1,TRBV25-1,-,TGTGCCAGCAGTGAAAAGCGCCAGGGTTTCAACCGAAACGCTGAAGCTTTCTTT,CASSEKRQGFNRNAEAFF
-,TRBJ2-2,TRBV19,-,TGTGCCAGTAGTTCCCAGGGCGCCGCGAACACCGGGGAGCTGTTTTTT,CASSSQGAANTGELFF
once,TRBJ1-1,TRBV5-1,TRBD1,TGCGCCAGCAGCCCAATTTCACAGGGGGGAGCTTTCTTT,CASSPISQGGAFF
few,TRBJ2-4,TRBV19,TRBD2,TGTGCCAGTAGTCCCGGCGGGGGGCGGAGAGGAAACATTCAGTACTTC,CASSPGGGRRGNIQYF
once,TRBJ1-1,TRBV30,TRBD1,TGTGCCTGGATCATCTTGGACAGGGGAGGAACTGAAGCTTTCTTT,CAWIILDRGGTEAFF
-,TRBJ2-5,TRBV12-5,-,TGTGCTAGTGGTTTGCCCCGGACTAGACAGGCCCAAGAGACCCAGTACTTC,CASGLPRTRQAQETQYF
-,TRBJ2-1,TRBV19,TRBD2,TGTGCCAGTAGTGTTGGACTAGCCGCAATCAATGAGCAGTTCTTC,CASSVGLAAINEQFF
few,TRBJ2-2,TRBV11-1,TRBD2,TGTGCCAGCAGCCCACTAGCGGGAGTGACCGGGGAGCTGTTTTTT,CASSPLAGVTGELFF
-,TRBJ1-4,TRBV10-3,-,TGTGCCATCAGTGAGTCTCCGGGAGAAAAACTGTTTTTT,CAISESPGEKLFF
-,TRBJ2-3,TRBV5-1,TRBD2,TGCGCCAGCACCGAACTAGCGGGAAATAGTAATACGCAGTATTTT,CASTELAGNSNTQYF
-,TRBJ1-5,TRBV2,-,TGTGCCAGCAGTGATCACAGGGCGAGTCAGCCCCAGCATTTT,CASSDHRASQPQHF
-,TRBJ1-1,TRBV2,-,TGTGCCACCCGCCCGGGGATGAACACTGAAGCTTTCTTT,CATRPGMNTEAFF
-,TRBJ1-5,TRBV6-5,TRBD1,TGTGCCAGCAGTCCAGACAGGGGAAAGAATCAGCCCCAGCATTTT,CASSPDRGKNQPQHF
-,TRBJ1-1,TRBV7-2,-,TGTGCCAGCAGCTTAGTGGCGGGGAACACTGAAGCTTTCTTT,CASSLVAGNTEAFF
-,TRBJ2-7,TRBV5-6,TRBD2,TGTGCCAGCAGCGGGACTAGCCATCGCGGTTTATACGAGCAGTACTTC,CASSGTSHRGLYEQYF
-,TRBJ2-1,TRBV29-1,TRBD2,TGCAGCGTTGTTCTAGCGGGAGGGCGGGCCTACAATGAGCAGTTCTTC,CSVVLAGGRAYNEQFF
-,TRBJ2-3,TRBV5-6,-,TGTGCCAGCAATCCGGGACATCACACAGATACGCAGTATTTT,CASNPGHHTDTQYF
-,TRBJ2-7,TRBV30,TRBD2,TGTGCCTGGAGTAGCGGGGGGGCTCAGTTCCACGAGCAGTACTTC,CAWSSGGAQFHEQYF
-,TRBJ1-2,TRBV28,TRBD1,TGTGCCAGCAGCCCGGGCGGGACAGGGGAGGGTGGCTACACCTTC,CASSPGGTGEGGYTF
-,TRBJ2-7,TRBV14,TRBD1,TGTGCCAGCAGCCAAGAACAGGGGGGTTCCTACGAGCAGTACTTC,CASSQEQGGSYEQYF
-,TRBJ2-3,TRBV6-5,TRBD2,TGTGCCAGCAGCTTTCAGCGGGAGGCAGATACGCAGTATTTT,CASSFQREADTQYF
-,TRBJ2-1,TRBV9,-,TGTGCCAGCAGCCCAAGTGGCAGGGTCAATGAGCAGTTCTTC,CASSPSGRVNEQFF
-,TRBJ2-1,TRBV6-5,TRBD2,TGTGCCAGCAGCCCGCCCGGGAGGTCCTACAATGAGCAGTTCTTC,CASSPPGRSYNEQFF
-,TRBJ2-7,TRBV5-4,TRBD1,TGTGCCAGCAGTACAGGGGGTAGAGGCTACGAGCAGTACTTC,CASSTGGRGYEQYF
-,TRBJ1-1,TRBV5-4,-,TGTGCCAGCAGCCCTTGGGGGGGTGAAGCTTTCTTT,CASSPWGGEAFF
-,TRBJ1-3,TRBV6-5,-,TGTGCCAGCAGCTCGGGGAGGGTGGCCGGAAACACCATATATTTT,CASSSGRVAGNTIYF
-,TRBJ1-1,TRBV2,-,TGTGCCAGCAGGAGACAGGAGAACACTGAAGCTTTCTTT,CASRRQENTEAFF
-,TRBJ1-2,TRBV19,-,TGTGCCAGTACCCCGGACACAGTAGTTCGCGGCTACACCTTC,CASTPDTVVRGYTF
-,TRBJ2-1,TRBV9,TRBD1,TGTGCCAGCAGCCTCCGGACAGGGAAGCAGTTCTTC,CASSLRTGKQFF
-,TRBJ2-3,TRBV11-3,-,TGTGCCAGCAGCTTAGAAGGGGAGGTTGGCACAGATACGCAGTATTTT,CASSLEGEVGTDTQYF
-,TRBJ1-1,TRBV7-6,-,TGTGCCAGCAGCTTAGGGGCAGGGGAAGCTTTCTTT,CASSLGAGEAFF
-,TRBJ1-2,TRBV15,-,TGTGCCACCAGCCGGACGGGAATGAATGGCTACACCTTC,CATSRTGMNGYTF
-,TRBJ1-1,TRBV15,-,TGTGCCACCAGCAGAGATAGCAGATCCATGAACACTGAAGCTTTCTTT,CATSRDSRSMNTEAFF
once,TRBJ1-2,TRBV27,TRBD1,TGTGCCAGCAGTTCCCCCGGGACAGGGGGTATGGGGGGCTACACCTTC,CASSSPGTGGMGGYTF
-,TRBJ2-3,TRBV19,-,TGTGCCAGTAGTATAGCGACTTGGCTGGATACGCAGTATTTT,CASSIATWLDTQYF
few,TRBJ1-3,TRBV6-5,-,TGTGCCAGCAGAACCGGGAGCTCTGGAAACACCATATATTTT,CASRTGSSGNTIYF
-,TRBJ2-6,TRBV7-2,TRBD2,TGTGCCAGCAGCTTAAGAGAAGGCGGGAGAGCTGGGGCCAACGTCCTGACTTTC,CASSLREGGRAGANVLTF
-,TRBJ2-3,TRBV5-8,TRBD1,TGTGCCAGCAGCCCTGGACAGGGGGCTCATTTAGATACGCAGTATTTT,CASSPGQGAHLDTQYF
-,TRBJ2-1,TRBV4-3,TRBD2,TGCGCCAGCAGCCATCGGACTAGCGGGATTGGCGAGCAGTTCTTC,CASSHRTSGIGEQFF
-,TRBJ2-5,TRBV19,-,TGTGCCAGTAGTACCATCCCCCAAGAGACCCAGTACTTC,CASSTIPQETQYF
-,TRBJ1-5,TRBV6-2/TRBV6-3,-,TGTGCCAGCAGTTACGGCGGGGTTCCTCAGCCCCAGCATTTT,CASSYGGVPQPQHF
-,TRBJ2-7,TRBV7-9,TRBD1,TGTGCCAGCAGCCGTGAGGCAGGGGGAGCCTACGAGCAGTACTTC,CASSREAGGAYEQYF
-,TRBJ1-3,TRBV12-3/TRBV12-4,-,TGTGCCAGCAGATCCGGAGACACCATATATTTT,CASRSGDTIYF
-,TRBJ2-3,TRBV7-9,TRBD2,TGTGCCAGCAGCCATGGACTAGCGGGAGGTGGGAATACGCAGTATTTT,CASSHGLAGGGNTQYF
-,TRBJ2-1,TRBV7-3,TRBD1,TGTGCCAGCAGCTACACAGGGGACTCCTACAATGAGCAGTTCTTC,CASSYTGDSYNEQFF
-,TRBJ2-7,TRBV11-3,TRBD2,TGTGCCAGCAGCTACCTAGCGGGACCTTACGAGCAGTACTTC,CASSYLAGPYEQYF
once,TRBJ1-6,TRBV15,TRBD1,TGTGCCACCAGCAGGAAGACAGGGGGCGCAACTAATTCACCCCTCCACTTT,CATSRKTGGATNSPLHF